These 9 T cell receptor beta chains were sequenced from one sample in a study of blood T cell repertoires in COVID-19. The assay was immunoSEQ multiplex PCR, and TCRdb's table has in-frame clones only and misses some. The sample has about 250,000 clones; approximately 91% are singletons. The sequencing sample was made of peripheral blood. Source of these receptors: a woman aged 35 to 49 who had recovered from COVID-19.

The chain combines TRBV7-3 with TRBJ2-3, with D unclear. Germline lookup yields CDR1 SGHTA and CDR2 FQGTGA. V was clipped by 3 bases and J by 2 bases, with 9 bases between them. The CDR3 is 14 residues long. In nucleotides, the CDR3 is TGTGCCAGCAGCTTCTCCGGAGTCACAGATACGCAGTATTTT. Amino acid sequence: CASSFSGVTDTQYF.

The rearrangement links TRBV24-1 to TRBJ1-2; D is unclear. The CDR3 covers 16 residues. Germline values: CDR1 KGHDR, CDR2 SFDVKD. V was shortened by 3 bases and J by 4 bases, with 17 bases between the two germline ends. The CDR3 DNA reads as TGTGCCACCAGTGATCCCTCGGCAGGTCAACCCTATGGCTACACCTTC. Amino acids: CATSDPSAGQPYGYTF.

The chain is built from TRBV10-3 and TRBJ1-4; TRBD1 is a possible D gene (5 bases). This CDR3 comprises 16 residues. Germline V lookup: CDR1 ENHRY, CDR2 SYGVKD. The ends were cut back, 6 bases at V and 0 bases at J, with 14 bases in the middle. The CDR3 bases are TGTGCCATCAGCCCCCGGGAGACAGCAACTAATGAAAAACTGTTTTTT. Translating gives CAISPRETATNEKLFF.

The V gene is TRBV5-4, the J gene TRBJ2-7; 10 positions agree with TRBD2. The CDR3 runs to 16 residues. With V trimmed by 0 bases and J by 0 bases, 3 bases remained unmatched. The germline CDR1 and CDR2 sequences are SGHNT and YYREEE (reference sequence). The CDR3 bases are TGTGCCAGCAGCTTGGCCGGACTAGCGGACTCCTACGAGCAGTACTTC. Amino acids: CASSLAGLADSYEQYF.

The V call is TRBV20-1, the J call TRBJ2-7, with 10 bases lining up with TRBD2. V shed 3 bases and J 5 bases; nucleotides not matched to a gene: 4. Germline assignment: CDR1 DFQATT and CDR2 SNEGSKA (reference sequence). The CDR3 runs to 13 residues. The CDR3 loop reads CSASSGGPDEQYF. As DNA, the CDR3 is TGCAGTGCTAGTAGCGGGGGGCCTGACGAGCAGTACTTC.

This sequence joins TRBV5-1 and TRBJ2-1, with D maybe TRBD1 (5 bases). The ends were cut back, 4 bases at V and 2 bases at J, with 13 bases in the middle. Per germline, CDR1 SGHRS and CDR2 YFSETQ. The CDR3 is 15 residues long. The CDR3 spells CASSEQDVPYNEQFF. CDR3 bases: TGCGCCAGCAGCGAACAGGATGTGCCCTACAATGAGCAGTTCTTC.

The J gene is TRBJ1-5, the V gene TRBV6-5; the D is unclear. Deletions cut 9 bases from V and 0 bases from J, with 12 bases between. Germline V gives CDR1 MNHEY, CDR2 SVGAGI. The CDR3 loop spans 14 amino acids. The CDR3: CASREGVSNQPQHF. CDR3 nucleotide sequence: TGTGCCAGTAGAGAGGGTGTTAGCAATCAGCCCCAGCATTTT.

V and J are TRBV3-1 (or the pseudogene TRBV3-2) and TRBJ1-2; perhaps TRBD1 as D (5 bases). CDR3 length: 13 residues. Germline loops: CDR1 LGHDT, CDR2 YNNKEL (reference sequence). V shed 8 bases and J shed 4 bases, with 14 bases lying between them. The CDR3 DNA follows: TGTGCCAGCGGACATACAGAAGGCTATGGCTACACCTTC. Amino acid sequence: CASGHTEGYGYTF.

This chain connects TRBV6-5 to TRBJ2-2; TRBD1 agrees at 8 bases. Germline V lookup: CDR1 MNHEY, CDR2 SVGAGI. This CDR3 is built from 16 residues. The V and J ends lost 0 bases and 2 bases, in that order; junction bases with no gene match: 2. Here the CDR3 reads CASSYSGQVNTGELFF. DNA for the CDR3: TGTGCCAGCAGTTACTCGGGACAGGTTAACACCGGGGAGCTGTTTTTT.